A single T cell receptor beta chain is shown here with its context. The sample belongs to a study of cytomegalovirus exposure and HLA in healthy donors. In the study overall: There were 85 million or so unique TCRs (from HLA-typed donors) in an early data release. Genotyping showed roughly 81% of almost 400 donors falling in the Caucasian-associated ancestry cluster.

The PCR contained 60 Vbeta and 13 Jbeta primers. Data came from immunoSEQ multiplex PCR; TCRdb stores just in-frame clones and leaves some out. The table has 100,000 to 150,000 clones, 65% to 75% seen once. The CDR3 length is 16 residues. V lost 0 bases and J lost 2, with 12 bases in between. CDR1 and CDR2 from the germline V gene are MNHEY and SMNVEV (reference sequence). The source is a woman between 50 and 59 years old in good health and CMV-seropositive. The V and J genes are TRBV27 and TRBJ2-3; TRBD2 is a possible D gene (7 bases). The specimen was PBMCs. The CDR3 DNA sequence: TGTGCCAGCAGTTTATCGGGGGGGCCCTACACAGATACGCAGTATTTT. Its protein is CASSLSGGPYTDTQYF.